Sequencing of this TCR beta chain was carried out in a study of blood T cell repertoires in COVID-19. Germline loops: CDR1 SGHNT, CDR2 YENEEA. The CDR3 loop spans 15 amino acids. V trimming: 1 base; J trimming: 4 bases; junction bases outside the gene matches: 6. Using immunoSEQ multiplex PCR, the repertoire was profiled, and TCRdb retains in-frame clones only, with some absent. The sample lists some 20,000 clones; 85% were seen once. This clone has more than one count but fewer than ten. The sequence came from a man of 80 years or more with acute or convalescent COVID-19. Input material: peripheral blood. The J gene is TRBJ1-1, the V gene TRBV11-3; 7 positions match TRBD1. The CDR3 nucleotides read TGTGCCAGCAGCTTAGGACAGGGTAGAGGCACTGAAGCTTTCTTT. Protein product: CASSLGQGRGTEAFF.